This TCR beta chain derives from a study of T cells after posttransplantation cyclophosphamide. Notes on the study in general: Tissue-infiltrating T cells from skin or gut overlapped little with blood T cells. Donor-recipient repertoire similarity was low at 1-2 months, rising over year one.

Cyclophosphamide on days +3 and +4 followed busulfan-fludarabine conditioning and a marrow graft. The method was immunoSEQ multiplex PCR; TCRdb's version includes in-frame clones alone and lacks a portion of them. The table shows around 40,000 clones, with 90% occurring only once. This CDR3 spans 15 amino acids. Germline V gene lookup returns CDR1 SGHRS and CDR2 YFSETQ. Losses at the gene ends were 4 bases for V and 3 bases for J; bases not matched to a gene: 9. About this clone itself: Its antigen is not known.

Sequenced material: PBMCs, taken about 62 days after allogeneic stem cell transplant with posttransplant cyclophosphamide. This sequence was found in a male patient between 60 and 69 years old who received an allogeneic stem cell transplant from a related donor and was CMV-positive. Part of the T cells may come from the graft donor. The rearrangement joins TRBV5-1 to TRBJ2-7; TRBD2 matches at 8 bases. As DNA, the CDR3 is TGCGCCAGCAGCCCCATAGCGGGGTCCTTCTACGAGCAGTACTTC. This codes for CASSPIAGSFYEQYF.